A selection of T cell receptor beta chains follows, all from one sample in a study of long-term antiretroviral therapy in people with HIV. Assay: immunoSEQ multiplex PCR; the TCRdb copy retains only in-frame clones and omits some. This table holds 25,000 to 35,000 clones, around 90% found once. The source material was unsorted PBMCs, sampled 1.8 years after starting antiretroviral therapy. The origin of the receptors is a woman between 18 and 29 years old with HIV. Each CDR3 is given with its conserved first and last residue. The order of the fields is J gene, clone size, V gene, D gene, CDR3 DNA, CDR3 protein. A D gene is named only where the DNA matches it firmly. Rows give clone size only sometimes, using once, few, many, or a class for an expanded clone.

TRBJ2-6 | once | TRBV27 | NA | TGTGCCAGCAGTTTATCACCCTCTGGGGCCAACGTCCTGACTTTC | CASSLSPSGANVLTF
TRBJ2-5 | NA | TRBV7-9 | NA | TGTGCCAGCAGCTCCCTAGGCCCAATTAAGAAGTCAGAGAGGGAGACCCAGTACTTC | CASSSLGPIKKSERETQYF
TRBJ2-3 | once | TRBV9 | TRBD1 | TGTGCCAGCAGGGGGGCAGGGGGCAGAGATACGCAGTATTTT | CASRGAGGRDTQYF
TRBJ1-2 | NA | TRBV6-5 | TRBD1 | TGTGCCAGCAGTTACCTTAGACAGGGGGGCAACTATGGCTACACCTTC | CASSYLRQGGNYGYTF
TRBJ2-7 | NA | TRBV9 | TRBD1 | TGTGCCAGCAGCACAACAGGGGCTCCCTACGAGCAGTACTTC | CASSTTGAPYEQYF
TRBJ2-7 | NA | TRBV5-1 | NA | TGCGCCAGCAGCTTGGACGTTTGGGCGGACGCCTACGAGCAGTACTTC | CASSLDVWADAYEQYF
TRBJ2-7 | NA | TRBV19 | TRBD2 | TGTGCCAGTGGGGGACTAGCGGACTACGAGCAGTACTTC | CASGGLADYEQYF
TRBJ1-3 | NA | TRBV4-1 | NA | TGCGCCAGCAGCCAGGAACCTACAGGGCGCTCTGGAAACACCATATATTTT | CASSQEPTGRSGNTIYF
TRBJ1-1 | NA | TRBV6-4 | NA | TGTGCCAGCAGTCCGGGGCCTCTCGGGGGCACTGAAGCTTTCTTT | CASSPGPLGGTEAFF
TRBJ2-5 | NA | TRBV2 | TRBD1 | TGTGCCAGCAGTTCGACAGGGAAAGGGTCTCAAGAGACCCAGTACTTC | CASSSTGKGSQETQYF
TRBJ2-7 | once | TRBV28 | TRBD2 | TGTGCCAGCAGCCTAGGGACTAGCAGGGAGCAGTACTTC | CASSLGTSREQYF
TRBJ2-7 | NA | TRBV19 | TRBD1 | TGTGCCAGTAGTATTACAGGGGCGCAAATTTACGAGCAGTACTTC | CASSITGAQIYEQYF
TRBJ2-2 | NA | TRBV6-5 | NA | TGTGCCAGCAGTTACTCGCCCAGCGCAACCGGGGAGCTGTTTTTT | CASSYSPSATGELFF
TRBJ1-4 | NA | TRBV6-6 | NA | TGTGCCAGCGCAATCCAGGAAAAACTGTTTTTT | CASAIQEKLFF
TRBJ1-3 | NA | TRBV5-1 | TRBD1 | TGCGCCAGCAGCACCTCAGGGGGTTCGGGAAACACCATATATTTT | CASSTSGGSGNTIYF
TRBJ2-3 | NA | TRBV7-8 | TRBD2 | TGTGCCAGCAGCCCACGACTAGCGAGCGAAACCACAGATACGCAGTATTTT | CASSPRLASETTDTQYF
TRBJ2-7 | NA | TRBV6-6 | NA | TGTGCCAGCAGTTACCCGGTGTTTTACGAGCAGTACTTC | CASSYPVFYEQYF
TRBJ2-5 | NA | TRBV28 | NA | TGTGCCAGCAGGACCTACCAAGAGACCCAGTACTTC | CASRTYQETQYF
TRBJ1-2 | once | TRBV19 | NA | TGTGCCAGTAGTATCCCTGGCGTCGGGACGTCCTATGGCTACACCTTC | CASSIPGVGTSYGYTF
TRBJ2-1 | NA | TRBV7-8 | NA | TGTGCCAGCAGCTCGACCGGGAGCTCCTACAATGAGCAGTTCTTC | CASSSTGSSYNEQFF
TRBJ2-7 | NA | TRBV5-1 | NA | TGCGCCAGCAGCTTGGACGGGACCTACGAGCAGTACTTC | CASSLDGTYEQYF
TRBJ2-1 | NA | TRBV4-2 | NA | TGTGCCAGCAGCCGGAATCGACGGAATGAGCAGTTCTTC | CASSRNRRNEQFF
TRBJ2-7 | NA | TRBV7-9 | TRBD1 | TGTGCCAGCAGATCTACAGGGGGGAATTATTACGAGCAGTACTTC | CASRSTGGNYYEQYF
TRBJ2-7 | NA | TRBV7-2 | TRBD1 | TGCGCCAGCAGCCCGGACAGGGGTGATGGCGAGCAGTACTTC | CASSPDRGDGEQYF
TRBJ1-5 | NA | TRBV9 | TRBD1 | TGTGCCAGCAGCCCCCAGGGACAGGGAAATCAGCCCCAGCATTTT | CASSPQGQGNQPQHF
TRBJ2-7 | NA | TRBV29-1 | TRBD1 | TGCAGCGTTGAAGGATGGACAGGGGTTTCTTCCGATTACGAGCAGTACTTC | CSVEGWTGVSSDYEQYF
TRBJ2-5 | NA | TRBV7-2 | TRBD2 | TGTGCCAGCAGCTTAGGGGGCGGGAGGGTTCGAGAGACCCAGTACTTC | CASSLGGGRVRETQYF
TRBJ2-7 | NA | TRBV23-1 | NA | TGCGCCAGCAGCCAACCTTGGCGGCGGCCCGAGCAGTACTTC | CASSQPWRRPEQYF
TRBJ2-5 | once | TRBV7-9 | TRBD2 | TGTGCCAGCAGCTTCGATCCCGGGACTAGCGGGGGGGAAGAGACCCAGTACTTC | CASSFDPGTSGGEETQYF
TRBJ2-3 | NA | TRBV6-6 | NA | TGTGCCAGCAGTTACTTCCGGTCGGGCACAGATACGCAGTATTTT | CASSYFRSGTDTQYF
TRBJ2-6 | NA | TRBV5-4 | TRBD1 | TGTGCCAGCAGCCCAGGGGGCCCTGGGGCCAACGTCCTGACTTTC | CASSPGGPGANVLTF
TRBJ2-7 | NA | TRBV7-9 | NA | TGTGCCAGCAGCAGTACACCTTACGAGCAGTACTTC | CASSSTPYEQYF
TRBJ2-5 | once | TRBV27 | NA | TGTGCCAGCAGTCGAGGGTTCCAAGAGACCCAGTACTTC | CASSRGFQETQYF
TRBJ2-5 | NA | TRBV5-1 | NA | TGCGCCAGCAGCTTGGCGGAGACCCAGTACTTC | CASSLAETQYF
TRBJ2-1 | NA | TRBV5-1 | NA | TGCGCCAGCAGCCTGGACTTCGGGTACAATGAGCAGTTCTTC | CASSLDFGYNEQFF
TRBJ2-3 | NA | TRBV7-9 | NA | TGTGCCAGCAGCCCGGGGGCTGGTCCCCCCACAGATACGCAGTATTTT | CASSPGAGPPTDTQYF
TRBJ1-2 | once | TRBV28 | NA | TGTGCCAGCAGTTTCCTGCACGCTAACTATGGCTACACCTTC | CASSFLHANYGYTF
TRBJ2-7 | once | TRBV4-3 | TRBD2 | TGCGCCAGCAGCCAAGATACGGAAACTAGCGGAAATTACGAGCAGTACTTC | CASSQDTETSGNYEQYF
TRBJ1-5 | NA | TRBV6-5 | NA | TGTGCCAGCAGTTACCCCAGGGGAAGCAATCAGCCCCAGCATTTT | CASSYPRGSNQPQHF
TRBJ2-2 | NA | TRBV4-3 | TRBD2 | TGCGCCAGCAGCCAAGGAGGGTTTGCGGGGGTCGGGGCCGGGGAGCTGTTTTTT | CASSQGGFAGVGAGELFF
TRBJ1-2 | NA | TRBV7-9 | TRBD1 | TGTGCCAGCAGCTCGTGGGACAGGGATTGGGACTATGGCTACACCTTC | CASSSWDRDWDYGYTF
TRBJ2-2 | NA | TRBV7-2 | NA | TGTGCCAGCTCCTGGACTCGTACCGGGGAGCTGTTTTTT | CASSWTRTGELFF
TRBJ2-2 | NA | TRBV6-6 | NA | TGTGCCAGCAGTTTCGGACCAAACACCGGGGAGCTGTTTTTT | CASSFGPNTGELFF
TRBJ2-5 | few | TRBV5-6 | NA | TGTGCCAGCAGCTGGACATTCCAAGAGACCCAGTACTTC | CASSWTFQETQYF
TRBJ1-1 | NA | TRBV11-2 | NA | TGTGCCAGCAGCGGAGGGGCAACTGAAGCTTTCTTT | CASSGGATEAFF
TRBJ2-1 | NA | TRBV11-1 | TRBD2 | TGTGCCAGCAGCCGATCACCGGGGGAGGGACCTAACAATGAGCAGTTCTTC | CASSRSPGEGPNNEQFF
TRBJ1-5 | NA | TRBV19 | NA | TGTGCCAGTAGCGGGATACAGGGCGGCAATCAGCCCCAGCATTTT | CASSGIQGGNQPQHF
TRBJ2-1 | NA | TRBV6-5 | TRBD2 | TGTGCCAGCAGCAACGGCGGGGGGGAGCAGTTCTTC | CASSNGGGEQFF
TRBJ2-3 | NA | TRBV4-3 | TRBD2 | TGCGCCAGCAGCCAAGGGGTGGGACTAGCTGCAGATACGCAGTATTTT | CASSQGVGLAADTQYF
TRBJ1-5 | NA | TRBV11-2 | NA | TGTGCCAGCAGCTTAGATGTTGACACACGACAGCCCCAGCATTTT | CASSLDVDTRQPQHF
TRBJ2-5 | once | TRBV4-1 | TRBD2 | TGCGCCAGCAGCCTCGTCGCGGGAGATGCGGGCAAGACCCAGTACTTC | CASSLVAGDAGKTQYF
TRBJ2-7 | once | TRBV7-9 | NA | TGTGCCAGCAGCTCCCCTCTGCGCGTCTACGAGCAGTACTTC | CASSSPLRVYEQYF
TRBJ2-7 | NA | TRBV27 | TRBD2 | TGTGCCAGCAGCAAGGGGACTAGCGTCTCCTACGAGCAGTACTTC | CASSKGTSVSYEQYF
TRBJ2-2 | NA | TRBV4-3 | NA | TGCGCCAGCAGCCAGGAGCTCGGGACACAGGCCGGCGGGGAGCTGTTTTTT | CASSQELGTQAGGELFF